Listed below are T cell receptor beta chains from one sample, sequenced in a study of shared clonotypes between healthy human individuals. TCRdb's table, derived via immunoSEQ multiplex PCR, lists solely in-frame clones and lacks some. The sample holds about 980,000 clones, less than 85% seen once. Sample: memory CD4+ T cells sorted from blood. The receptors originated from a man younger than 35 in good health. CDR3s include the opening cysteine and the closing phenylalanine or tryptophan. The order of the fields is J gene, clone size, D gene, V gene, CDR3 DNA, CDR3 protein. The D gene is left open where the match is weak. Clone size is not always given. Where it is, it says once, few, many or a class for expanded clones.

J: TRBJ2-5
size: .
D: TRBD1
V: TRBV30
DNA: TGTGCCTGGGGGACAGGGGGGTTCGAGACCCAGTACTTC
CDR3: CAWGTGGFETQYF

J: TRBJ2-7
size: .
D: .
V: TRBV6-5
DNA: TGTGCCAGCAGTTTCTCACGGGTCAGGTACGAGCAGTACTTC
CDR3: CASSFSRVRYEQYF

J: TRBJ1-4
size: .
D: TRBD1
V: TRBV27
DNA: TGTGCCAGCAGTCCTGGGACAGCCGCTGGATTGGGTGAAAAACTGTTTTTT
CDR3: CASSPGTAAGLGEKLFF

J: TRBJ2-2
size: .
D: .
V: TRBV10-3
DNA: TGTGCCATCAGTGGGACCACTCTCACCGGGGAGCTGTTTTTT
CDR3: CAISGTTLTGELFF

J: TRBJ1-5
size: .
D: TRBD1
V: TRBV6-1
DNA: TGTGCCAGCAGGGACTGGGACAGCTCCCTCATGCCCCAGCATTTT
CDR3: CASRDWDSSLMPQHF

J: TRBJ2-7
size: .
D: TRBD1
V: TRBV27
DNA: TGTGCCAGCAGTGGGACAGCGGCGAGCTACGAGCAGTACTTC
CDR3: CASSGTAASYEQYF

J: TRBJ1-1
size: .
D: .
V: TRBV28
DNA: TGTGCCAGCAGTTTACGGCGGGGGGCAAGCACTGAAGCTTTCTTT
CDR3: CASSLRRGASTEAFF

J: TRBJ2-3
size: .
D: TRBD2
V: TRBV7-9
DNA: TGTGCCAGCAGCTTCATGACTAGCGGGAGGACAGATACGCAGTATTTT
CDR3: CASSFMTSGRTDTQYF

J: TRBJ1-2
size: .
D: .
V: TRBV6-1
DNA: TGTGCCAGCAGTGAAGCGCTCGGAAACTATGGCTACACCTTC
CDR3: CASSEALGNYGYTF

J: TRBJ2-1
size: .
D: TRBD2
V: TRBV7-2
DNA: TGTGCCAGCAGCTTAACTAGCGGGAGCTTCTACAATGAGCAGTTCTTC
CDR3: CASSLTSGSFYNEQFF

J: TRBJ2-2
size: .
D: .
V: TRBV5-1
DNA: TGCGCCAGCAGCTTGGTTCGGAACACCGGGGAGCTGTTTTTT
CDR3: CASSLVRNTGELFF

J: TRBJ1-1
size: few
D: .
V: TRBV9
DNA: TGTGCCAGCAGCCCGTCCAGCAGGGACGTCTCTTTCTTT
CDR3: CASSPSSRDVSFF

J: TRBJ2-5
size: .
D: .
V: TRBV20-1
DNA: TGCAGTGCGATACTAGCACAGACCCAGTACTTC
CDR3: CSAILAQTQYF

J: TRBJ2-5
size: .
D: TRBD2
V: TRBV5-6
DNA: TGTGCCAGCAGCCGAGGACTAGCCGCAGAGACCCAGTACTTC
CDR3: CASSRGLAAETQYF

J: TRBJ2-7
size: .
D: .
V: TRBV11-3
DNA: TGTGCCAGCAGCTTAGGGGGGAGCGAGCAGTACTTC
CDR3: CASSLGGSEQYF

J: TRBJ2-1
size: .
D: .
V: TRBV18
DNA: TGTGCCAGCTCATCTCCCGGGACCCCGACGCAGTTCTTC
CDR3: CASSSPGTPTQFF

J: TRBJ1-6
size: once
D: .
V: TRBV23-1
DNA: TGCGCAGGAGAAAGGGGTGGCAGGATAAGAGATAATTCACCCCTCCACTTT
CDR3: CAGERGGRIRDNSPLHF

J: TRBJ2-7
size: .
D: .
V: TRBV30
DNA: TGTGCCTGGAAGGGGGATCACTCCTACGAGCAGTACTTC
CDR3: CAWKGDHSYEQYF

J: TRBJ1-2
size: .
D: TRBD1
V: TRBV18
DNA: TGTGCCAGCTCGCCTACCGGGACAGACTTCTATGGCTACACCTTC
CDR3: CASSPTGTDFYGYTF

J: TRBJ2-5
size: .
D: .
V: TRBV11-2
DNA: TGTGCCAGCAGCCGGGGTGGGACCCAGTACTTC
CDR3: CASSRGGTQYF

J: TRBJ2-1
size: .
D: .
V: TRBV7-2
DNA: TGTGCCAGCAGCTTAATTTGGTCTAGCAGCTCCTACAATGAGCAGTTCTTC
CDR3: CASSLIWSSSSYNEQFF

J: TRBJ1-1
size: .
D: TRBD1
V: TRBV5-1
DNA: TGCGCCAGCAGCATAGGGACAGGGGGCGGTCTGAACACTGAAGCTTTCTTT
CDR3: CASSIGTGGGLNTEAFF

J: TRBJ1-5
size: .
D: TRBD1
V: TRBV7-8
DNA: TGTGCCAGCAGCACGTCGACAGGGCAAAGTCAGCCCCAGCATTTT
CDR3: CASSTSTGQSQPQHF

J: TRBJ2-7
size: .
D: TRBD2
V: TRBV10-1
DNA: TGCGCCAGCAGTGACGGGGGGACCTCCTACGAGCAGTACTTC
CDR3: CASSDGGTSYEQYF

J: TRBJ1-1
size: .
D: TRBD1
V: TRBV7-3
DNA: TGTGCCAGCAGCCTCTCCTCCGGGACAGGACAAGCTTTCTTT
CDR3: CASSLSSGTGQAFF

J: TRBJ2-5
size: .
D: .
V: TRBV5-1
DNA: TGCGCCAGCAGTTTGCCCCAAGAGACCCAGTACTTC
CDR3: CASSLPQETQYF

J: TRBJ2-1
size: few
D: .
V: TRBV2
DNA: TGTGCCAGCAGTGTCTCGCGCTCCTACAATGAGCAGTTCTTC
CDR3: CASSVSRSYNEQFF

J: TRBJ2-7
size: .
D: TRBD2
V: TRBV18
DNA: TGTGCCAGCTCACCCGACCCTGCGGGAGCCAACGAGCAGTACTTC
CDR3: CASSPDPAGANEQYF

J: TRBJ1-6
size: few
D: .
V: TRBV5-1
DNA: TGCGCCAGCAGCTTGACAGGGTGGGACTCCTATAATTCACCCCTCCACTTT
CDR3: CASSLTGWDSYNSPLHF

J: TRBJ1-1
size: .
D: TRBD1
V: TRBV6-1
DNA: TGTGCCAGCAGTGAAGCGCCGACAGGGCTTAGCGAAGCTTTCTTT
CDR3: CASSEAPTGLSEAFF

J: TRBJ1-2
size: .
D: .
V: TRBV7-8
DNA: TGTGCCAGCAGCTTAGGCCCCTATGGCTACACCTTC
CDR3: CASSLGPYGYTF

J: TRBJ2-7
size: .
D: .
V: TRBV10-3
DNA: TGTGCCATCGCCGGGACGTACGAGCAGTACTTC
CDR3: CAIAGTYEQYF

J: TRBJ1-4
size: .
D: TRBD1
V: TRBV6-6
DNA: TGTGCCAGCAGTGCTAATACAGGGGCCCAGGAAAAACTGTTTTTT
CDR3: CASSANTGAQEKLFF

J: TRBJ1-1
size: .
D: .
V: TRBV6-1
DNA: TGTGCCAGCAATAGGAGGGGGACGAACACTGAAGCTTTCTTT
CDR3: CASNRRGTNTEAFF

J: TRBJ2-2
size: few
D: .
V: TRBV4-2
DNA: TGTGCCAGCAGCCAAGAAGCGGCAGGTCATGTCGGGGAGCTGTTTTTT
CDR3: CASSQEAAGHVGELFF

J: TRBJ2-1
size: once
D: .
V: TRBV11-2
DNA: TGTGCCAGCAGCTGGCCTTGGCGTGAGCAGTTCTTC
CDR3: CASSWPWREQFF